One sample yielded the 10 T cell receptor beta chains listed below, sequenced in a study of blood T cell repertoires in COVID-19. Some clones are missing from TCRdb's copy, which holds only in-frame ones; the method was immunoSEQ multiplex PCR. The data show about 93,000 clones, 75% to 90% seen once. What was sequenced was peripheral blood. These receptors all come from a man between 60 and 75 years old with COVID-19, enrolled during active disease.

The sample holds one count of this clone. The V call is TRBV9, the J call TRBJ2-7; 8 positions agree with TRBD2. The CDR3 loop spans 14 amino acids. The junction had 1 base not matched to a gene; V was cut back by 0 bases and J by 2 bases. The V gene's germline CDR1 is SGDLS and CDR2 YYNGEE. This CDR3 is CASSVGAGAYEQYF. The CDR3 DNA sequence: TGTGCCAGCAGCGTAGGAGCGGGAGCCTACGAGCAGTACTTC.

The chain has TRBV5-1 and TRBJ2-5; TRBD2 agrees at 13 bases. The CDR3 contains 16 residues. V shed 0 bases, J shed 5 bases, and the junction held 4 bases outside the gene matches. Germline V gives CDR1 SGHRS, CDR2 YFSETQ. This CDR3 reads CASSLGTSGRDETQYF. As DNA, the CDR3 is TGCGCCAGCAGCTTGGGGACTAGCGGGAGAGATGAGACCCAGTACTTC.

The chain links TRBV3-1 (or the pseudogene TRBV3-2) to TRBJ2-1; 8 positions match TRBD2. Germline lookup yields CDR1 LGHDT and CDR2 YNNKEL (reference sequence). The CDR3 is 16 residues long. V trimming: 3 bases; J trimming: 10 bases; junction bases outside the gene matches: 14. In nucleotides, the CDR3 is TGTGCCAGCAGCCATCTTCGCGAAGTAGCGGGAAACGAGCAGTTCTTC. Protein: CASSHLREVAGNEQFF.

The chain uses TRBV19 and TRBJ2-2; 13 bases are shared with TRBD2. CDR1 is LNHDA, CDR2 SQIVND, per germline (reference sequence). The CDR3 extends over 15 amino acids. V was pared by 5 bases and J by 6 bases, with 3 bases of the junction left unmatched. CDR3 in amino acids: CASSVGLAGAGELFF. The CDR3 nucleotides read TGTGCCAGTAGTGTCGGACTAGCGGGAGCCGGGGAGCTGTTTTTT.

The gene calls are TRBV5-1 and TRBJ2-5; 9 bases are a match to TRBD2. After removal of 0 bases from V and 2 bases from J, the junction contained 2 bases not matched to a gene. The CDR3 length is 15 residues. Germline V gene data show CDR1 as SGHRS and CDR2 as YFSETQ. The CDR3, as DNA: TGCGCCAGCAGCTTGGGACTAGCGGAACAAGAGACCCAGTACTTC. The encoded protein is CASSLGLAEQETQYF.

This chain connects TRBV23-1 to TRBJ2-1; D is possibly TRBD1 (5 bases). TRBV23-1 is reported as an ORF; its role is uncertain. Trimming removed 3 bases from V and 0 bases from J, with 9 bases in between. The CDR3 runs 15 residues. CDR3 residues: CASSHGRDSYNEQFF. CDR3 nucleotide sequence: TGCGCCAGCAGTCATGGCAGGGACTCCTACAATGAGCAGTTCTTC.

The chain uses TRBV5-1 and TRBJ1-4; 7 bases are a match to TRBD1. The CDR3 length is 14 residues. Germline V CDR1 and CDR2: SGHRS, YFSETQ. Trimming took 2 bases from V and 5 from J; bases not matched to a gene: 3. The CDR3 is CASSLKGGNEKLFF. CDR3 coding DNA: TGCGCCAGCAGCTTAAAAGGGGGCAATGAAAAACTGTTTTTT.

The rearrangement links TRBV2 to TRBJ2-3, with TRBD2 identical over 7 bases. The CDR3 runs 16 residues. V dropped 5 bases and J dropped 4; count of bases not matched to a gene: 12. Germline loops: CDR1 SNHLY, CDR2 FYNNEI. CDR3 sequence: CASSLFPGLSSDTQYF. CDR3 in DNA: TGTGCCAGCAGTCTTTTTCCGGGACTATCGTCAGATACGCAGTATTTT.

The chain is built from TRBV28 and TRBJ1-5; D perhaps matches TRBD1 (5 bases). The CDR3 consists of 18 residues. The V gene's germline CDR1 is MDHEN and CDR2 SYDVKM. Trimming shortened V by 5 bases and J by 1 base, and 21 bases separated the two germline ends. CDR3: CASSLAVRGGVSNQPQHF. Written as DNA, the CDR3 is TGTGCCAGCAGTCTCGCCGTGCGGGGAGGGGTCAGCAATCAGCCCCAGCATTTT.

This clone was counted once. V and J are TRBV30 and TRBJ1-6, with TRBD1 matching over 7 bases. The germline V gene encodes CDR1 GTSNPN and CDR2 SVGIG (reference sequence). The CDR3 extends over 16 amino acids. The V gene end was trimmed by 0 bases and the J gene end by 9 bases; junction bases not matched to a gene: 11. The CDR3 sequence is CAWSVQGAPGGSPLHF. CDR3 DNA: TGTGCCTGGAGTGTACAAGGGGCCCCAGGGGGTTCACCCCTCCACTTT.